This T cell receptor (beta chain) comes out of a study of T cell changes during pregnancy in multiple sclerosis. Sequencing used immunoSEQ multiplex PCR; TCRdb keeps in-frame clones, though not all of them. The sample has around 70,000 clones, 80% to 95% seen once. Sequenced here: CD4+ T cells from peripheral blood mononuclear cells, sampled after pregnancy. This TCR was recovered from a female donor with multiple sclerosis, enrolled in a pregnancy study.

CDR3 in DNA: TGTGCCAGCAGTGATCCGGGACTAGCGGCCGAGCAGTACTTC. Translation: CASSDPGLAAEQYF. V and J are TRBV2 and TRBJ2-7, with 11 nucleotides matching TRBD2. Germline V lookup: CDR1 SNHLY, CDR2 FYNNEI. The CDR3 extends over 14 amino acids. The V segment lost 3 bases and the J segment 6 bases; nucleotides outside the gene matches: 4.